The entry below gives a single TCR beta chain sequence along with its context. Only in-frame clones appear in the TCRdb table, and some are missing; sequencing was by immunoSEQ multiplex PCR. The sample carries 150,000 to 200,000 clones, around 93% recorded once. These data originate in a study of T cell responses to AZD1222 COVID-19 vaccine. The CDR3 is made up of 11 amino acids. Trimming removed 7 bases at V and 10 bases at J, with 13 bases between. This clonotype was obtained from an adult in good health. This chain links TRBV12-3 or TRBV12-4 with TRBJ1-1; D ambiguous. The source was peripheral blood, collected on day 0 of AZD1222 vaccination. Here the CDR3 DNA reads TGTGCCAGCAACTTTGGGAGTGGAGCTTTCTTT. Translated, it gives CASNFGSGAFF.